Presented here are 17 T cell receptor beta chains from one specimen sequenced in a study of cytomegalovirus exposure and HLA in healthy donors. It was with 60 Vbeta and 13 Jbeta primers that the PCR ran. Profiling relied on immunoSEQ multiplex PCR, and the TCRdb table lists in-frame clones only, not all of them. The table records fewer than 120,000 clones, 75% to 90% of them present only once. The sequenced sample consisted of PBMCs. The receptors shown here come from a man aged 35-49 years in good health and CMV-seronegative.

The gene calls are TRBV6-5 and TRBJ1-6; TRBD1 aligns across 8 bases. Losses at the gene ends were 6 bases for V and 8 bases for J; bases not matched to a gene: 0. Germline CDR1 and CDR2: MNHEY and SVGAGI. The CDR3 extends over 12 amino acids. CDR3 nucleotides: TGTGCCAGCAGACAGGGGGATTCACCCCTCCACTTT. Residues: CASRQGDSPLHF.

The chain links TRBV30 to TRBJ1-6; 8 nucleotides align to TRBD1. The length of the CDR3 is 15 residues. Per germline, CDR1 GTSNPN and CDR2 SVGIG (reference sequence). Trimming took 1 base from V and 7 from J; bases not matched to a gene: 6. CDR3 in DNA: TGTGCCTGGAGTGACGGACAGGGAAGAAATTCACCCCTCCACTTT. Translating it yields CAWSDGQGRNSPLHF.

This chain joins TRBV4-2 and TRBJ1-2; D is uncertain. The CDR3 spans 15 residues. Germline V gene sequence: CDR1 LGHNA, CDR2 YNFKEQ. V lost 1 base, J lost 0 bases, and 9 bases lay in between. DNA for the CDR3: TGTGCCAGCAGCCAAGTCAACAATGCTAACTATGGCTACACCTTC. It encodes CASSQVNNANYGYTF.

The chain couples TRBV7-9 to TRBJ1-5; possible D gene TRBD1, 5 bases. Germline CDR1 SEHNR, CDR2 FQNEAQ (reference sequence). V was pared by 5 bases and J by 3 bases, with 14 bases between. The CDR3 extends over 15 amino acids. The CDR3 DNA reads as TGTGCCAGCAGCGAGTCGGGGGGGATCAATCAGCCCCAGCATTTT. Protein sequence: CASSESGGINQPQHF.

In DNA form, the CDR3 reads TGCGCCAGCAGCCCGGGACTCCAAGCGGGGAAAGAAAAACTGTTTTTT. This codes for CASSPGLQAGKEKLFF. The gene calls are TRBV4-3 and TRBJ1-4; a possible D gene is TRBD1 (5 bases). Germline V gene lookup returns CDR1 LGHNA and CDR2 YSLEER. The CDR3 is 16 residues long. V lost 4 bases, J lost 8 bases, and 20 bases lay in between.

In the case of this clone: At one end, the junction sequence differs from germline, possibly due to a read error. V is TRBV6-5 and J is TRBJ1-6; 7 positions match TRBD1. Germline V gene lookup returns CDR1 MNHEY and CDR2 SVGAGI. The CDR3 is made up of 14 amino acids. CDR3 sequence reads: CASSPGTVNSPLHF. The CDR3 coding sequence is TGTGCCAGCAGCCCCGGGACAGTGAATTCGCCCCTCCACTTT.

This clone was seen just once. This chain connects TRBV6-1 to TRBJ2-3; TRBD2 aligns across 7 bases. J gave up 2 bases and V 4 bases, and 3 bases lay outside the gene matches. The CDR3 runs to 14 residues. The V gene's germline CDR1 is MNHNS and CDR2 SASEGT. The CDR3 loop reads CASSGGTTTDTQYF. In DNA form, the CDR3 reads TGTGCCAGCAGTGGCGGGACTACCACAGATACGCAGTATTTT.

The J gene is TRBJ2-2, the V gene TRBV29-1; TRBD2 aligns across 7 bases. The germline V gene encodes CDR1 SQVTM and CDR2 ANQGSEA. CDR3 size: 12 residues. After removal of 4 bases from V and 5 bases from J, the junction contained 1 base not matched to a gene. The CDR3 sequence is CSVGAGTGELFF. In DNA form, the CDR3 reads TGCAGCGTTGGAGCGGGGACCGGGGAGCTGTTTTTT.

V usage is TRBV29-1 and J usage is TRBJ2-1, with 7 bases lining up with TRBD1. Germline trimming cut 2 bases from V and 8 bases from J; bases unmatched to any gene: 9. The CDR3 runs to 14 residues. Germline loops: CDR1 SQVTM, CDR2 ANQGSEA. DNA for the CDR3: TGCAGCGTTGAAAGTAGGAGACAGGGCTATGAGCAGTTCTTC. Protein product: CSVESRRQGYEQFF.

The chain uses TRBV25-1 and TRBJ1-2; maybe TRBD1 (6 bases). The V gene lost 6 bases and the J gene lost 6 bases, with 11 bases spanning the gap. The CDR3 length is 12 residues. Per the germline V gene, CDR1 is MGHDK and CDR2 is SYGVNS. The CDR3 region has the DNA TGTGCCAGCAGATTGACAGGAGATGGCTACACCTTC. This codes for CASRLTGDGYTF.

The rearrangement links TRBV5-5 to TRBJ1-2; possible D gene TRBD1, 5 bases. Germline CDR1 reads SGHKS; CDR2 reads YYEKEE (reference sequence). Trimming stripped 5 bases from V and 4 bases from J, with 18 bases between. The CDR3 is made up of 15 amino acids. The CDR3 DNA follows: TGTGCCAGCAGGGAAGGAGGGGCGGCCTCCTATGGCTACACCTTC. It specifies CASREGGAASYGYTF.

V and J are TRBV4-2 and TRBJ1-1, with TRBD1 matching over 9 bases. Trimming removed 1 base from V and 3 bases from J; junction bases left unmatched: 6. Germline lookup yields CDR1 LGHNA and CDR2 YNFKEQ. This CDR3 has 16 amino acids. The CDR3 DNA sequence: TGTGCCAGCAGCCAAGGGGGGGGGACAGGGCACACTGAAGCTTTCTTT. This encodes CASSQGGGTGHTEAFF.

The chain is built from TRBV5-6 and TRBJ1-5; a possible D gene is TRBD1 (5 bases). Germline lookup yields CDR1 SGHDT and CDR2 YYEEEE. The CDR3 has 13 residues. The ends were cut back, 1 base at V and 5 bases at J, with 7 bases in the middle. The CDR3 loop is CASSLSGYQPQHF. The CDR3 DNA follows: TGTGCCAGCAGCTTGTCAGGGTATCAGCCCCAGCATTTT.

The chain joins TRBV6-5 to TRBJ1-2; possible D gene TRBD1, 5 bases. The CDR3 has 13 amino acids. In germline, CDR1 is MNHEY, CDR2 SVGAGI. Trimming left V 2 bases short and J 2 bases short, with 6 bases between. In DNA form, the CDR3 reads TGTGCCAGCAGTTACGCAGGGAACTATGGCTACACCTTC. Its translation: CASSYAGNYGYTF.

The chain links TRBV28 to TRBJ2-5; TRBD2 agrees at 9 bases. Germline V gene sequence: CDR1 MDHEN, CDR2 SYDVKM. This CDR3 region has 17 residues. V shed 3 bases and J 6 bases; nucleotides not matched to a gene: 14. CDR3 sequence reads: CASSLPGEAGGPKTQYF. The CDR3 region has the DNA TGTGCCAGCAGTTTGCCCGGGGAGGCGGGGGGGCCGAAGACCCAGTACTTC.

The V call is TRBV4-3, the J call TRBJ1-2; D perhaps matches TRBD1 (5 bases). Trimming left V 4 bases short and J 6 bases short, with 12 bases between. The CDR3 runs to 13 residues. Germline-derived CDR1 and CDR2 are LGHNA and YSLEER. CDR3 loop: CASSLNGGDGYTF. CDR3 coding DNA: TGCGCCAGCAGCCTCAACGGGGGGGATGGCTACACCTTC.

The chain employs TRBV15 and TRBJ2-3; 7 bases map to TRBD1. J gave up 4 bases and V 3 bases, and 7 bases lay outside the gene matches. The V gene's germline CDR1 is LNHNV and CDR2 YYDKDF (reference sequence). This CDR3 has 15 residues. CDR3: CATSSEGARADTQYF. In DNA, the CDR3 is TGTGCCACCAGCAGTGAGGGGGCGAGGGCAGATACGCAGTATTTT.